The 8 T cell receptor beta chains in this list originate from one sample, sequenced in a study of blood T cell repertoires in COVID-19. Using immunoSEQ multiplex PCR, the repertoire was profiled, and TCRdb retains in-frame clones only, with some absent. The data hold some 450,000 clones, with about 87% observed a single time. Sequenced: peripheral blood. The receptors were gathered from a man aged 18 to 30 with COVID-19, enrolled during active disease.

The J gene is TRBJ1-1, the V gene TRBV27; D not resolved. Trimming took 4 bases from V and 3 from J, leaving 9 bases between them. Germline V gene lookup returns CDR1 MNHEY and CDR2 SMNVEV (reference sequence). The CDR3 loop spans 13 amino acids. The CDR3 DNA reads TGTGCCAGCAGTTATCCCCCTTACACTGAAGCTTTCTTT. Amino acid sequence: CASSYPPYTEAFF.

The CDR3 region is CASSETSGAHNEQFF. DNA for the CDR3: TGTGCCAGCAGTGAGACTAGCGGAGCCCACAATGAGCAGTTCTTC. V is TRBV6-1 and J is TRBJ2-1; TRBD2 agrees at 9 bases. CDR1 is MNHNS, CDR2 SASEGT, per germline. The length of the CDR3 is 15 residues. Trimming took 3 bases from V and 5 from J; bases not matched to a gene: 5.

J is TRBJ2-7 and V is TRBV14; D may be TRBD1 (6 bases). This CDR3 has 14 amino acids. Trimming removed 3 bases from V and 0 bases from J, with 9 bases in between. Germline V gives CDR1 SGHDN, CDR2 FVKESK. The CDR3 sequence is CASSQQGHSYEQYF. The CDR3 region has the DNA TGTGCCAGCAGCCAGCAGGGGCACTCCTACGAGCAGTACTTC. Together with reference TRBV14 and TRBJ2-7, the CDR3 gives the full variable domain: EAGVTQFPSHSVIEKGQTVTLRCDPISGHDNLYWYRRVMGKEIKFLLHFVKESKQDESGMPNNRFLAERTGGTYSTLKVQPAELEDSGVYFCASSQQGHSYEQYFGPGTRLTVT.

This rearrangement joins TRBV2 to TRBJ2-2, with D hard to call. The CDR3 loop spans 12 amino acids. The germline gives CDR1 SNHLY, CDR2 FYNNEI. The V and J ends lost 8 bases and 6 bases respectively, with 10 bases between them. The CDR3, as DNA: TGTGCCAGCGCCGTCCTATCCGGGGAGCTGTTTTTT. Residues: CASAVLSGELFF. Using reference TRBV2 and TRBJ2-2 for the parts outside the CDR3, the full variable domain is EPEVTQTPSHQVTQMGQEVILRCVPISNHLYFYWYRQILGQKVEFLVSFYNNEISEKSEIFDDQFSVERPDGSNFTLKIRSTKLEDSAMYFCASAVLSGELFFGEGSRLTVL.

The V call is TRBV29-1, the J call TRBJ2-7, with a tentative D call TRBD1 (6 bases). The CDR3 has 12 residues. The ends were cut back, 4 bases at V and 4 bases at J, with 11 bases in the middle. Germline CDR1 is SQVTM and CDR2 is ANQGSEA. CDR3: CSVGTGSYEQYF. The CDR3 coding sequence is TGCAGCGTTGGAACAGGGTCGTACGAGCAGTACTTC.

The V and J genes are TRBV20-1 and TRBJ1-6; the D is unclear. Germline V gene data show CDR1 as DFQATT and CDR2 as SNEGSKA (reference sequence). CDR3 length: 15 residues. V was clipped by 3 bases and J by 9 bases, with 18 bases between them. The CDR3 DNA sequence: TGCAGTGCTAGTGAAGAGGGAGGATTGGGTTCACCCCTCCACTTT. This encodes CSASEEGGLGSPLHF.

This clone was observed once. The CDR3 spells CASSSPRDNFF. The CDR3 DNA is TGTGCCAGCAGTTCCCCCCGGGACAATTTCTTC. V usage is TRBV27 and J usage is TRBJ2-1; D possibly corresponds to TRBD1 (6 bases). CDR1 MNHEY and CDR2 SMNVEV come from the germline V gene (reference sequence). Between the trimmed V and J ends, which lost 4 bases and 16 bases, there was a span of 14 bases. This CDR3 region has 11 residues.

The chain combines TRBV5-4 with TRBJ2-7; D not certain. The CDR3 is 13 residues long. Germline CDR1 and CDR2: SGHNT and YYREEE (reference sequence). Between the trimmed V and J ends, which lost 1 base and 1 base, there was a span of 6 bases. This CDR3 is CASSLPESYEQYF. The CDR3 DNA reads TGTGCCAGCAGCTTGCCAGAATCCTACGAGCAGTACTTC.